One and the same sample provided the 23 T cell receptor beta chains below, sequenced in a study of chronic HIV infection and antiretroviral therapy. TCRdb ran MiXCR on the 5' RACE reads and lists one entry per CDR3 protein. The sample consists of about 48,000 distinct CDR3 sequences, about 20% of them appearing once. Sequencing input: peripheral blood. These receptors all stem from an adult who had HIV and had not received antiretroviral therapy, or was an uninfected healthy control (not recorded which).

This clonotype showed up just a few times. The J gene is TRBJ2-7, the V gene TRBV27; D could derive from TRBD1 or TRBD2 (5 bases each). V gave up 6 bases and J gave up 3 bases, with 12 bases separating them. The CDR3 is made up of 13 amino acids. Germline V CDR1 and CDR2: MNHEY, SMNVEV (reference sequence). CDR3 nucleotides: TGTGCCAGCAGACCGGGACGGTACTACGAGCAGTACTTC. It yields the protein CASRPGRYYEQYF.

This clonotype was seen only a few times. The chain combines TRBV28 with TRBJ1-2; D is unclear. This CDR3 spans 14 amino acids. The V and J ends lost 5 bases and 8 bases respectively, with 18 bases between them. CDR1 is MDHEN and CDR2 is SYDVKM in the germline V gene. In DNA form, the CDR3 reads TGTGCCAGCAGTACAACCCATCGGACCGGCGGCTACACCTTC. As protein: CASSTTHRTGGYTF.

The V call is TRBV5-4, the J call TRBJ1-1; D is unresolved. V was pared by 0 bases and J by 10 bases, with 16 bases between. This CDR3 contains 14 residues. CDR1 and CDR2 (germline): SGHNT, YYREEE (reference sequence). CDR3 sequence: CASSLGSGKTGAFF. CDR3 nucleotide sequence: TGTGCCAGCAGCTTGGGGTCAGGAAAAACGGGAGCTTTCTTT.

J is TRBJ2-7 and V is TRBV4-1; tentative D call: TRBD1 (6 bases). CDR1 and CDR2 from the germline V gene are MGHRA and YSYEKL. The CDR3 spans 16 residues. V lost 2 bases and J 0 bases, leaving 14 bases between the germline ends. CDR3 nucleotides: TGCGCCAGCAGCCAACCCGGGACACAGAGCTCCTACGAGCAGTACTTC. Amino acids: CASSQPGTQSSYEQYF.

This clonotype occurred a few times. The chain employs TRBV6-5 and TRBJ2-1; 7 nucleotides agree with TRBD2. The CDR3 sequence is 11 residues long. V was clipped by 5 bases and J by 10 bases; unmatched bases: 2. Per germline, CDR1 MNHEY and CDR2 SVGAGI. The CDR3 DNA is TGTGCCAGCAGTGGGGGGGGGGAGCAGTTCTTC. Translation gives CASSGGGEQFF.

This clonotype appeared a few times. This chain joins TRBV14 and TRBJ2-5, with D hard to call. The CDR3 runs 13 residues. V was pared by 0 bases and J by 5 bases, with 7 bases between. CDR1 and CDR2 (germline): SGHDN, FVKESK. The CDR3 DNA follows: TGTGCCAGCAGCCAAGATCTCAGTGAGACCCAGTACTTC. This translates into CASSQDLSETQYF.

The genes are TRBV5-6 and TRBJ1-2, with D possibly being TRBD1 (5 bases). The V gene's germline CDR1 is SGHDT and CDR2 YYEEEE. The CDR3 totals 16 residues. V shed 4 bases and J shed 4 bases, with 20 bases lying between them. CDR3 residues: CASSRRFGGSSYGYTF. DNA for the CDR3: TGTGCCAGCAGCCGACGGTTCGGGGGAAGTAGCTATGGCTACACCTTC.

The chain is built from TRBV28 and TRBJ2-1, with a possible D match to TRBD1 (6 bases). With 2 bases removed from V and 10 bases from J, the gap between germline ends came to 6 bases. The CDR3 is 11 amino acids. The germline CDR1 and CDR2 sequences are MDHEN and SYDVKM. The CDR3 sequence: CASSLGGEQFF. CDR3 nucleotides: TGTGCCAGCAGTTTAGGGGGCGAGCAGTTCTTC.

J is TRBJ2-2 and V is TRBV24-1, with 7 nucleotides matching TRBD1. With 5 bases clipped from V and 5 bases from J, the junction kept 4 bases outside the gene matches. Looked up from germline, CDR1 is KGHDR and CDR2 is SFDVKD. There are 14 residues in the CDR3. The CDR3 sequence: CATSVPGGTGELFF. The CDR3 DNA reads as TGTGCCACCAGTGTTCCAGGGGGTACCGGGGAGCTGTTTTTT.

The chain employs TRBV20-1 and TRBJ2-1, with D unclear. The CDR3 spans 11 residues. Germline values: CDR1 DFQATT, CDR2 SNEGSKA (reference sequence). V was clipped by 6 bases and J by 9 bases, with 12 bases between them. The DNA of the CDR3 is TGCAGTGCCAGACGAGGCGGTGAGCAGTTCTTC. Amino acid sequence: CSARRGGEQFF.

This clonotype was seen a few times. V gene TRBV29-1 combines with J gene TRBJ2-1; 10 bases are a match to TRBD2. The CDR3 covers 12 residues. Germline-derived CDR1 and CDR2 are SQVTM and ANQGSEA. V shed 3 bases and J 13 bases; nucleotides not matched to a gene: 6. The CDR3 sequence is CSVDGLAGEQFF. The CDR3 DNA reads as TGCAGCGTTGATGGGCTAGCGGGGGAACAGTTCTTC.

This chain uses TRBV28 with TRBJ2-1; tentatively, D is TRBD1 (6 bases). The CDR3 consists of 15 residues. CDR1 MDHEN and CDR2 SYDVKM come from the germline V gene. The V end was cut by 6 bases, the J end by 4 bases, with 16 bases between. Written as DNA, the CDR3 is TGTGCCAGCAGGAACCGGGACACAATATACAATGAGCAGTTCTTC. This sequence encodes CASRNRDTIYNEQFF. The full variable domain, with the rest looked up from reference TRBV28 and TRBJ2-1, is DVKVTQSSRYLVKRTGEKVFLECVQDMDHENMFWYRQDPGLGLRLIYFSYDVKMKEKGDIPEGYSVSREKKERFSLILESASTNQTSMYLCASRNRDTIYNEQFFGPGTRLTVL.

Only a few counts were recorded for this clonotype. The chain recombines TRBV28 with TRBJ1-2; D remains ambiguous. V was cut by 5 bases and J by 4 bases, with 11 bases left in between. This CDR3 contains 13 residues. The germline gives CDR1 MDHEN, CDR2 SYDVKM. CDR3 nucleotides: TGTGCCAGCAGTGACCCATCGCCCTATGGCTACACCTTC. It yields the protein CASSDPSPYGYTF.

V usage is TRBV29-1 and J usage is TRBJ1-3; D gene ambiguous. The germline V and J ends were trimmed by 6 bases and 0 bases, with 6 bases remaining between them. The CDR3 extends over 12 amino acids. Germline V gene data show CDR1 as SQVTM and CDR2 as ANQGSEA. As DNA, the CDR3 is TGCAGCGTAGTTTACTCTGGAAACACCATATATTTT. Translation: CSVVYSGNTIYF. Full variable domain (remainder filled in from reference TRBV29-1 and TRBJ1-3): SAVISQKPSRDICQRGTSLTIQCQVDSQVTMMFWYRQQPGQSLTLIATANQGSEATYESGFVIDKFPISRPNLTFSTLTVSNMSPEDSSIYLCSVVYSGNTIYFGEGSWLTVV.

The chain couples TRBV28 to TRBJ1-6, with D perhaps TRBD1 (5 bases). V was cut by 2 bases and J by 8 bases, with 19 bases left in between. This CDR3 has 17 amino acids. Germline V lookup: CDR1 MDHEN, CDR2 SYDVKM. CDR3 sequence: CASSLPQLVQGDSPLHF. The CDR3 nucleotides read TGTGCCAGCAGTTTACCCCAACTAGTTCAGGGAGATTCACCCCTCCACTTT.

This clonotype was seen only a few times. The chain is built from TRBV28 and TRBJ2-7; TRBD2 aligns across 9 bases. Germline CDR1 reads MDHEN; CDR2 reads SYDVKM. V was pared by 9 bases and J by 6 bases, with 12 bases of the junction left unmatched. The CDR3 extends over 14 amino acids. The CDR3 region is CASKASGIPGEQYF. CDR3 nucleotide sequence: TGTGCCAGTAAGGCTAGCGGGATTCCCGGCGAGCAGTACTTC.

The chain links TRBV11-2 to TRBJ2-7; 12 bases match TRBD2. The trim removed 6 bases at V and 3 bases at J, leaving 6 bases unmatched. This CDR3 contains 15 residues. CDR1 and CDR2 (germline): SGHAT, FQNNGV. CDR3 in DNA: TGTGCCAGCAGGCTAGCGGGAGGGCCTTTCTACGAGCAGTACTTC. This sequence encodes CASRLAGGPFYEQYF.

In this sample, this clonotype turned up a few times. The rearrangement joins TRBV20-1 to TRBJ1-5; D is ambiguous. The CDR3 spans 13 residues. The germline CDR1 and CDR2 sequences are DFQATT and SNEGSKA (reference sequence). V was cut by 5 bases and J by 0 bases, with 8 bases left in between. This chain's CDR3 is CSAARYSNQPQHF. CDR3 coding DNA: TGCAGTGCTGCACGGTATAGCAATCAGCCCCAGCATTTT.

This sequence joins TRBV2 and TRBJ2-5; D is possibly TRBD2 (5 bases). This CDR3 spans 14 amino acids. The V gene's germline CDR1 is SNHLY and CDR2 FYNNEI. V was clipped by 2 bases and J by 5 bases, with 12 bases between them. The CDR3 loop is CASSETSSSETQYF. Here the CDR3 DNA reads TGTGCCAGCAGTGAAACGTCTAGCAGCGAGACCCAGTACTTC.

In its sample, this clonotype was seen a few times. CDR3: CASSSGQSSYEQYF. CDR3 nucleotide sequence: TGCGCCAGCAGCTCCGGACAGTCCTCCTACGAGCAGTACTTC. V and J are TRBV5-1 and TRBJ2-7; D possibly corresponds to TRBD1 (6 bases). Trimming removed 3 bases from V and 0 bases from J, with 10 bases in between. The germline gives CDR1 SGHRS, CDR2 YFSETQ. The CDR3 length is 14 residues.

The table lists this clonotype with a few counts. The chain links TRBV6-1 to TRBJ1-1; D remains ambiguous. CDR1 MNHNS and CDR2 SASEGT come from the germline V gene. CDR3 length: 13 amino acids. Trimming took off 0 bases at V and 0 bases at J, with 2 bases between the two ends. The CDR3 nucleotides are TGTGCCAGCAGTGAAGCTATGAACACTGAAGCTTTCTTT. Protein: CASSEAMNTEAFF.

The chain has TRBV10-3 and TRBJ2-7; TRBD2 might be the D (6 bases). This CDR3 region has 12 residues. The germline gives CDR1 ENHRY, CDR2 SYGVKD. Trimming removed 8 bases from V and 0 bases from J, with 8 bases in between. The CDR3 spells CAISGLSYEQYF. CDR3 coding DNA: TGTGCCATCTCGGGACTCTCCTACGAGCAGTACTTC.

This clonotype showed up just a few times. The chain recombines TRBV15 with TRBJ2-7; no clear D gene. V was pared by 0 bases and J by 0 bases, with 9 bases between. Germline-derived CDR1 and CDR2 are LNHNV and YYDKDF (reference sequence). This CDR3 comprises 15 residues. The CDR3 spells CATSRDRLSSYEQYF. For the CDR3, the DNA is TGTGCCACCAGCAGAGATCGACTGAGCTCCTACGAGCAGTACTTC.